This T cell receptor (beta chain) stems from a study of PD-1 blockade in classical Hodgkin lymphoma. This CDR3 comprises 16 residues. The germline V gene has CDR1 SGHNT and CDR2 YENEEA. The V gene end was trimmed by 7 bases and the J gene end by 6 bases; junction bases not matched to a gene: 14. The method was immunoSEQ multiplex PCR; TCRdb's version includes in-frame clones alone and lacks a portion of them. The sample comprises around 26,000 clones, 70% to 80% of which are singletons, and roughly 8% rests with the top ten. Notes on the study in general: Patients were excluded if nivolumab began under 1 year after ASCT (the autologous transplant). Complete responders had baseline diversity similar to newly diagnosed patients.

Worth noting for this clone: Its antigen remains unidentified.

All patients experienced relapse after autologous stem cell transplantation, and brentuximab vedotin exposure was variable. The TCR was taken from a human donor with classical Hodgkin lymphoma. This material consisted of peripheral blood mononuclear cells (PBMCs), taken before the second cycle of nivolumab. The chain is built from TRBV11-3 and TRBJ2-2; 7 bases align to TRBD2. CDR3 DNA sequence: TGTGCCAGCACCGACTGGGAGGGAGTATTGTCCGGGGAGCTGTTTTTT. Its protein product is CASTDWEGVLSGELFF. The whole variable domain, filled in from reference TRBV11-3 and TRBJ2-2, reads EAGVVQSPRYKIIEKKQPVAFWCNPISGHNTLYWYLQNLGQGPELLIRYENEEAVDDSQLPKDRFSAERLKGVDSTLKIQPAELGDSAVYLCASTDWEGVLSGELFFGEGSRLTVL.